The present T cell receptor beta chain was sequenced within a study of blood T cell repertoires in COVID-19. About the study: Material from acute and convalescent COVID-19 was sourced from the United States, Italy and Spain. From T cells, B-cell-depleted T cells, or PBMCs came the material, which was cDNA or gDNA.

In the original processing: How many nucleated cells were present was estimated from reference gene primer amplification. The protocol was immunoSEQ multiplex PCR, while the TCRdb copy is restricted to in-frame clones and leaves out a portion. That table gives V, J and clone size, and the DNA gave D and trimming. The sample comprises roughly 250,000 clones, 85% to 90% of which are singletons, and roughly 3.6% rests with the top ten. V was clipped by 3 bases and J by 7 bases; unmatched bases: 7. The CDR3 totals 14 residues. Per the germline V gene, CDR1 is LNHNV and CDR2 is YYDKDF (reference sequence).

The source material was peripheral blood. The chain links TRBV15 to TRBJ1-2, with 8 bases aligning to TRBD1. The clonotype originates from a woman aged 40 to 50 with acute or convalescent COVID-19. CDR3 nucleotides: TGTGCCACCAGCAGGATAACAGGGGGTGGTGGCTACACCTTC. Translation gives CATSRITGGGGYTF.